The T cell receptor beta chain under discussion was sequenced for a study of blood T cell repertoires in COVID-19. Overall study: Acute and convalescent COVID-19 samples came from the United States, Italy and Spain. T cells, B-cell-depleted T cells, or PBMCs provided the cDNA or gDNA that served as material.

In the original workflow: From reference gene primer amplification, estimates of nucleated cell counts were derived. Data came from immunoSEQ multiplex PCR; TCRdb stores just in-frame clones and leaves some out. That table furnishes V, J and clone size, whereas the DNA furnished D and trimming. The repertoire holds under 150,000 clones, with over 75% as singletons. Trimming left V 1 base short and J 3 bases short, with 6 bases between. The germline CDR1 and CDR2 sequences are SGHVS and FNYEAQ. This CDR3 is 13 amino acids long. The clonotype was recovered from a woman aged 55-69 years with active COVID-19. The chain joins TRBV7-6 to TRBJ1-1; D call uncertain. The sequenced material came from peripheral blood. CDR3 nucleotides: TGTGCCAGCAGCTTAGACTCATACACTGAAGCTTTCTTT. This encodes CASSLDSYTEAFF.